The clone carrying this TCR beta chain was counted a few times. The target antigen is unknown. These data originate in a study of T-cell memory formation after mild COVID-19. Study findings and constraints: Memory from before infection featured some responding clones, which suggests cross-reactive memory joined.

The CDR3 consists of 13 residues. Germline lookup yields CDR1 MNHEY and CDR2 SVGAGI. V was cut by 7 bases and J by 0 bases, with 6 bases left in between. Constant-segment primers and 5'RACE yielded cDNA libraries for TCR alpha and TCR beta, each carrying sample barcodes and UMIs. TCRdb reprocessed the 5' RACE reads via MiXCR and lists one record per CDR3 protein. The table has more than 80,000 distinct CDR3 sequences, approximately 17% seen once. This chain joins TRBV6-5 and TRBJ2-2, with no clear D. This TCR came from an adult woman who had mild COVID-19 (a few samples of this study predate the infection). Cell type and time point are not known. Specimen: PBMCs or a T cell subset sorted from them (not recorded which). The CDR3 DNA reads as TGTGCCAGCACCCAAGCGAACACCGGGGAGCTGTTTTTT. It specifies CASTQANTGELFF.